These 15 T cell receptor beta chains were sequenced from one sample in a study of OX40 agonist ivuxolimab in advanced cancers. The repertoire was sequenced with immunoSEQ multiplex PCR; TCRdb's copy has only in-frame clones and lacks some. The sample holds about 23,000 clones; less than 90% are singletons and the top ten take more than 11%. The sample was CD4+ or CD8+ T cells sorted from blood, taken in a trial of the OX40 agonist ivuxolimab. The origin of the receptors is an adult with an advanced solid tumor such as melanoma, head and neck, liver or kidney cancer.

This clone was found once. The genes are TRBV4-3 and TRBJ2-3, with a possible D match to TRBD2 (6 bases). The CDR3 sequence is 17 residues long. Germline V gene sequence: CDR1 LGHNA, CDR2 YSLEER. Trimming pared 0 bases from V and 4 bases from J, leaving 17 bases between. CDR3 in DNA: TGCGCCAGCAGCCAAGATTCGGCGGGGCGGGTGGCAGATACGCAGTATTTT. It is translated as CASSQDSAGRVADTQYF.

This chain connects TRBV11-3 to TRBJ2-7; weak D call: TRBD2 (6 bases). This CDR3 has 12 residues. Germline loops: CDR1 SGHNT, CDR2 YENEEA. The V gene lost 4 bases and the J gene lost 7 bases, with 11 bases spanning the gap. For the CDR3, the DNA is TGTGCCAGCAGCTCACTAGGAGGGGAGCAGTACTTC. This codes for CASSSLGGEQYF.

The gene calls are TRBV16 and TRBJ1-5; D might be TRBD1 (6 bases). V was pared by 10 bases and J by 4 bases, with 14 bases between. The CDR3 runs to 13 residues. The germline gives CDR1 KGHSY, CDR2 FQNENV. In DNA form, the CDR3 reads TGTGCCACCACGAAGGGGGATAATCAGCCCCAGCATTTT. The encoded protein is CATTKGDNQPQHF.

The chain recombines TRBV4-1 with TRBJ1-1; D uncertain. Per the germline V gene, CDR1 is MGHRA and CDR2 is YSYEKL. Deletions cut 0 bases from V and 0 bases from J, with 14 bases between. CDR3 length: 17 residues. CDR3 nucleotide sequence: TGCGCCAGCAGCCAAGATCTATATGAGGTAATGAACACTGAAGCTTTCTTT. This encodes CASSQDLYEVMNTEAFF.

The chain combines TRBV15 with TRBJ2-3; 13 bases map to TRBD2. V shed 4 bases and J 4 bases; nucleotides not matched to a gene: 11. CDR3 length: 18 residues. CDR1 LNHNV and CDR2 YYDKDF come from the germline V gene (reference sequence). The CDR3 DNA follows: TGTGCCACCAGCACCATCTTGACTAGCGGGGGGCCCGCAGATACGCAGTATTTT. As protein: CATSTILTSGGPADTQYF.

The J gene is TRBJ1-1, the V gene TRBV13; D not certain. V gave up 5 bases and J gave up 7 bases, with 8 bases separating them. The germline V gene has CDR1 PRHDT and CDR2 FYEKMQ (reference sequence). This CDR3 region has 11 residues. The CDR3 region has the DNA TGTGCCAGCAGCCAACACCATGAAGCTTTCTTT. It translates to CASSQHHEAFF. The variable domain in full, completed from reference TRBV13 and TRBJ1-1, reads AAGVIQSPRHLIKEKRETATLKCYPIPRHDTVYWYQQGPGQDPQFLISFYEKMQSDKGSIPDRFSAQQFSDYHSELNMSSLELGDSALYFCASSQHHEAFFGQGTRLTVV.

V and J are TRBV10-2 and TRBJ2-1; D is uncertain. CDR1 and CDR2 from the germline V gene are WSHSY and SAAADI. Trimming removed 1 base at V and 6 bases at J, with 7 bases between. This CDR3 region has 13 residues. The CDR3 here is CASSEYTINEQFF. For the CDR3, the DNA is TGCGCCAGCAGTGAGTATACCATCAATGAGCAGTTCTTC.

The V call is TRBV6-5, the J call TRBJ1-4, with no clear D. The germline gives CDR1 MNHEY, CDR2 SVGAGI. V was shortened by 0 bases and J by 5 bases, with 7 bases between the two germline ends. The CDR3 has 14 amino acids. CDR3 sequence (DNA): TGTGCCAGCAGTTACTCAGCGGGAAATGAAAAACTGTTTTTT. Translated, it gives CASSYSAGNEKLFF.

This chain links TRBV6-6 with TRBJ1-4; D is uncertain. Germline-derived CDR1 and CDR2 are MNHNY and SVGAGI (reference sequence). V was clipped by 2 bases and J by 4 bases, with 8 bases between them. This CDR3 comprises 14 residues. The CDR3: CASSYGLSNEKLFF. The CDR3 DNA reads TGTGCCAGCAGTTACGGTCTGAGTAATGAAAAACTGTTTTTT.

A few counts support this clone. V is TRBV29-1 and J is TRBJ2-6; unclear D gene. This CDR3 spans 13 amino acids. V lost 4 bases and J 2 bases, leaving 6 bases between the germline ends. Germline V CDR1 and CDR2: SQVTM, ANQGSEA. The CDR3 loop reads CSVGNAGANVLTF. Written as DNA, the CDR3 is TGCAGCGTTGGAAACGCTGGGGCCAACGTCCTGACTTTC.

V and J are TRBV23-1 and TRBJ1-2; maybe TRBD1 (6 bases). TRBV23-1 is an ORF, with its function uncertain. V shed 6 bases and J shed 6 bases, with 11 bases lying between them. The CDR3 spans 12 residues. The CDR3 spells CASSRQVDGYTF. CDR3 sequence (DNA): TGCGCCAGCAGCCGACAGGTTGATGGCTACACCTTC.

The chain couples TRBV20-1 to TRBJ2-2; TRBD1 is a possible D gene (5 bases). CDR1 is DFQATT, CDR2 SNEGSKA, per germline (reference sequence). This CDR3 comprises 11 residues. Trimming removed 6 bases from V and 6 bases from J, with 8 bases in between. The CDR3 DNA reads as TGCAGTGCACGACAGTCCGGGGAGCTGTTTTTT. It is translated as CSARQSGELFF.

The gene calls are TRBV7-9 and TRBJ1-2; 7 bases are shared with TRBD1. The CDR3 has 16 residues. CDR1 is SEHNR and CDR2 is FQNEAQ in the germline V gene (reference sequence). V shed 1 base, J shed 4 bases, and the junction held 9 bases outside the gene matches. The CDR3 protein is CASSLGVLDRAYGYTF. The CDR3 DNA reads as TGTGCCAGCAGCTTAGGGGTTCTAGACAGGGCCTATGGCTACACCTTC.

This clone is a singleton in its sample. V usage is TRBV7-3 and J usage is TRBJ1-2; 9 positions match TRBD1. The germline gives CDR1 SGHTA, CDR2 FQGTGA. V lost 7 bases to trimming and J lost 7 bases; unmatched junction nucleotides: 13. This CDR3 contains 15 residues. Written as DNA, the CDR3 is TGTGCCAGCACCGAAACCGGGACAGGGTTTTTTGGCTACACCTTC. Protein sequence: CASTETGTGFFGYTF. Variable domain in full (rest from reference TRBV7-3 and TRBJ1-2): GAGVSQTPSNKVTEKGKYVELRCDPISGHTALYWYRQSLGQGPEFLIYFQGTGAADDSGLPNDRFFAVRPEGSVSTLKIQRTERGDSAVYLCASTETGTGFFGYTFGSGTRLTVV.

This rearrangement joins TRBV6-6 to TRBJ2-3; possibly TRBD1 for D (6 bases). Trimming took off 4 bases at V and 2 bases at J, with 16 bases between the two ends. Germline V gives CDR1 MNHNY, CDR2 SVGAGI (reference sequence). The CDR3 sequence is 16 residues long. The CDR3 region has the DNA TGTGCCAGCAGTTTGTCCGGGACAACCCACACAGATACGCAGTATTTT. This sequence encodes CASSLSGTTHTDTQYF.